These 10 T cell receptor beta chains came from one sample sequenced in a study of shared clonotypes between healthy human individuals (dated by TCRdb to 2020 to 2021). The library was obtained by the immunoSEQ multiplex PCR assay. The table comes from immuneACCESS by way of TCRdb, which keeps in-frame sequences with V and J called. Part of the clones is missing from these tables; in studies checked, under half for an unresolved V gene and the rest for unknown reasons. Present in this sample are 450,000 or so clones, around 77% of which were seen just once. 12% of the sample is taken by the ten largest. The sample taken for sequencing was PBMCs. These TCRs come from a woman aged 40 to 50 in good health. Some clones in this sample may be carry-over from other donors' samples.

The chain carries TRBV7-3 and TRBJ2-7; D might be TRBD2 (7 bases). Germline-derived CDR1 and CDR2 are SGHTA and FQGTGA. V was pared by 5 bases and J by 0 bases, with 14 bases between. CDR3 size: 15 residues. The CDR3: CASSPGGAGSYEQYF. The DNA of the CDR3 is TGTGCCAGCAGCCCGGGGGGCGCTGGCTCCTACGAGCAGTACTTC.

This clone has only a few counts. CDR3 bases: TGCAGCGTTGAGGCTTTGACAGGGGAGGCGACCTACGAGCAGTACTTC. Its protein product is CSVEALTGEATYEQYF. The chain couples TRBV29-1 to TRBJ2-7, with TRBD1 identical over 8 bases. Germline CDR1 reads SQVTM; CDR2 reads ANQGSEA. V trimming: 3 bases; J trimming: 2 bases; junction bases outside the gene matches: 12. The CDR3 has 16 amino acids.

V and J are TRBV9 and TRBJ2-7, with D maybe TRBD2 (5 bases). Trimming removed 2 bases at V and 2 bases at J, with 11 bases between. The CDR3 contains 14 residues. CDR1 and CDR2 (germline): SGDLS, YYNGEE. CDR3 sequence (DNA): TGTGCCAGCAGCGTTTTACCGGGAACCTACGAGCAGTACTTC. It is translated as CASSVLPGTYEQYF.

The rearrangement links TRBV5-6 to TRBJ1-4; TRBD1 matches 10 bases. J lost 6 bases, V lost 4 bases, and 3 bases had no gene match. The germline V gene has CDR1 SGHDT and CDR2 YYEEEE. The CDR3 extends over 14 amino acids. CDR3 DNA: TGTGCCAGCAGCGTGGACAGGGGGTATGAAAAACTGTTTTTT. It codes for CASSVDRGYEKLFF.

The CDR3 region is CASSSQDGSYEQYF. The CDR3 nucleotides read TGTGCCAGCAGTTCCCAAGACGGCTCCTACGAGCAGTACTTC. The V and J genes are TRBV5-4 and TRBJ2-7; no firm D call. The CDR3 is made up of 14 amino acids. Germline V CDR1 and CDR2: SGHNT, YYREEE (reference sequence). Trimming removed 5 bases at V and 0 bases at J, with 12 bases between.

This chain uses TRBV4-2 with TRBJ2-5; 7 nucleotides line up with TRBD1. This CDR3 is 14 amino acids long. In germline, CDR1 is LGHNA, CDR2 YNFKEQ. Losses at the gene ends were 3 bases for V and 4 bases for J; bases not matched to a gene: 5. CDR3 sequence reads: CASSQGQGVETQYF. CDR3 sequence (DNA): TGTGCCAGCAGCCAGGGCCAGGGGGTAGAGACCCAGTACTTC.

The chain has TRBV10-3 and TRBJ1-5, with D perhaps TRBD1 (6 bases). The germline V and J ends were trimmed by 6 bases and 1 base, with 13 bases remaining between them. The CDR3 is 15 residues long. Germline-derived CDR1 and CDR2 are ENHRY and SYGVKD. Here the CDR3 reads CAISSGAVSNQPQHF. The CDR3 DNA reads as TGTGCCATCAGCTCGGGGGCCGTCAGCAATCAGCCCCAGCATTTT.

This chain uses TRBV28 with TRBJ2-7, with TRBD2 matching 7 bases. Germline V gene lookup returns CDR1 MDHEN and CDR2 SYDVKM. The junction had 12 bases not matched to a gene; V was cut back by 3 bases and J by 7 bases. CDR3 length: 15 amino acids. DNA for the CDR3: TGTGCCAGCAGTTTGACGGGGGGAGCGCTTACAGAGCAGTACTTC. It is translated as CASSLTGGALTEQYF.

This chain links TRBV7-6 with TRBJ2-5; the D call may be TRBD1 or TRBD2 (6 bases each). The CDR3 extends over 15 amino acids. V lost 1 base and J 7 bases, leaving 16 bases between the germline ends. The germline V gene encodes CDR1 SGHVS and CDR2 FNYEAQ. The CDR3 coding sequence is TGTGCCAGCAGCTTAGAAGGCGACAGGAGGGTGACCCAGTACTTC. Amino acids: CASSLEGDRRVTQYF.

CDR3 in DNA: TGTGCCACCAGCCTCGGGACAGGTCTACGCAATCAGCCCCAGCATTTT. Its protein product is CATSLGTGLRNQPQHF. The rearrangement joins TRBV15 to TRBJ1-5, with 8 bases that match TRBD1. In germline, CDR1 is LNHNV, CDR2 YYDKDF (reference sequence). V dropped 5 bases and J dropped 2; count of bases not matched to a gene: 8. The CDR3 totals 16 residues.